This TCR beta chain is drawn from a study of CD8 T cells in ankylosing spondylitis. The CDR3 is 13 residues long. Trimming pared 6 bases from V and 4 bases from J, leaving 12 bases between. The germline V gene has CDR1 MNHEY and CDR2 SMNVEV (reference sequence). TCRdb recomputed calls from the 5' RACE reads with MiXCR, one row per CDR3 protein. The sample shows fewer than 350,000 distinct CDR3 sequences, around 10% of them seen only once. Sequenced sample: blood, either unsorted or a sorted T cell fraction (not recorded which). The chain has TRBV27 and TRBJ1-2, with D perhaps matching TRBD1 (5 bases). This clonotype was obtained from a female donor with ankylosing spondylitis or in good health (not recorded which). In nucleotides, the CDR3 is TGTGCCAGCAGCCCGAATAGGGGCTATGGCTACACCTTC. It codes for CASSPNRGYGYTF.